These 12 T cell receptor beta chains originate from one sample sequenced in a study of T cells in Graves' hyperthyroidism and ophthalmopathy. Amplification yielded TCR beta CDR3 regions, with RNA transcripts as the source. The HTBI primer set drove a first-round RT-PCR of the TCR CDR3. Using its own MiXCR run on the multiplex PCR reads, TCRdb lists one record per CDR3 protein. The data show 200,000 or so distinct CDR3 sequences, about 15% seen once. The sequenced material came from blood. Source of these receptors: a woman aged 45-65 years with Graves' hyperthyroidism.

This clonotype was counted many times. The chain has TRBV7-2 and TRBJ2-7; D uncertain. The CDR3 runs 14 residues. Germline-derived CDR1 and CDR2 are SGHTA and FQGNSA. The V gene lost 5 bases and the J gene lost 2 bases, with 13 bases spanning the gap. The CDR3 here is CASSRIVATYEQYF. The CDR3 DNA is TGTGCCAGCAGCCGCATCGTGGCTACCTACGAGCAGTACTTC.

The J gene is TRBJ2-5, the V gene TRBV9; D not resolved. CDR1 is SGDLS and CDR2 is YYNGEE in the germline V gene. The CDR3 consists of 14 residues. V shed 6 bases and J shed 4 bases, with 16 bases lying between them. Here the CDR3 reads CASNLSPKLETQYF. The DNA of the CDR3 is TGTGCCAGCAACTTGAGCCCCAAACTAGAGACCCAGTACTTC.

This clonotype was seen repeatedly, ten times or more. J is TRBJ1-2 and V is TRBV4-1, with D hard to call. Germline CDR1 and CDR2: MGHRA and YSYEKL. This CDR3 spans 17 amino acids. Between the trimmed V and J ends, which lost 0 bases and 1 base, there was a span of 15 bases. The CDR3 bases are TGCGCCAGCAGCCAAGACGGGGTGCCAGGAGGTAACTATGGCTACACCTTC. Translation: CASSQDGVPGGNYGYTF.

Ten or more counts support this clonotype. The chain is built from TRBV6-1 and TRBJ2-3; no clear D gene. Per germline, CDR1 MNHNS and CDR2 SASEGT. The CDR3 sequence is 15 residues long. V gave up 2 bases and J gave up 2 bases, with 11 bases separating them. The CDR3 spells CASSENSGPTDTQYF. The DNA of the CDR3 is TGTGCCAGCAGTGAAAACTCCGGTCCCACAGATACGCAGTATTTT.

This clonotype was found a few times. This rearrangement joins TRBV5-1 to TRBJ1-1; no clear D gene. This CDR3 region has 15 residues. The V gene lost 3 bases and the J gene lost 4 bases, with 16 bases spanning the gap. Germline loops: CDR1 SGHRS, CDR2 YFSETQ. In DNA form, the CDR3 reads TGCGCCAGCAGCTCGAAATCGTTTTTGGGCACTGAAGCTTTCTTT. Protein: CASSSKSFLGTEAFF.

V usage is TRBV20-1 and J usage is TRBJ2-7; 7 nucleotides match TRBD1. CDR3 length: 14 amino acids. Germline CDR1 is DFQATT and CDR2 is SNEGSKA (reference sequence). The V gene end was trimmed by 4 bases and the J gene end by 3 bases; junction bases not matched to a gene: 9. The CDR3 spells CSATRRDSSYEQYF. The CDR3 nucleotides are TGCAGTGCTACGCGTCGGGACAGCAGCTACGAGCAGTACTTC.

This clonotype was seen more than once but under ten times. The chain couples TRBV20-1 to TRBJ1-2, with TRBD1 as a possible D gene (6 bases). CDR1 DFQATT and CDR2 SNEGSKA come from the germline V gene (reference sequence). V gave up 5 bases and J gave up 0 bases, with 10 bases separating them. This CDR3 contains 13 residues. The CDR3, as DNA: TGCAGTGCTTGGGGGACAACTAACTATGGCTACACCTTC. Its translation: CSAWGTTNYGYTF.

This clonotype was counted a few times. The chain has TRBV5-1 and TRBJ1-2; D not certain. From germline, CDR1 is SGHRS and CDR2 YFSETQ. The ends were cut back, 4 bases at V and 7 bases at J, with 17 bases in the middle. The CDR3 length is 14 residues. CDR3 region: CASSPENGLGGYTF. In DNA form, the CDR3 reads TGCGCCAGCAGCCCCGAGAACGGGCTTGGTGGCTACACCTTC. Full variable domain (missing parts from reference TRBV5-1 and TRBJ1-2): KAGVTQTPRYLIKTRGQQVTLSCSPISGHRSVSWYQQTPGQGLQFLFEYFSETQRNKGNFPGRFSGRQFSNSRSEMNVSTLELGDSALYLCASSPENGLGGYTFGSGTRLTVV.

This clonotype was counted ten times or more. The chain couples TRBV5-1 to TRBJ2-3; 9 bases are shared with TRBD2. Germline CDR1 is SGHRS and CDR2 is YFSETQ. The CDR3 totals 16 residues. With 1 base clipped from V and 3 bases from J, the junction kept 6 bases outside the gene matches. The CDR3 region has the DNA TGCGCCAGCAGCTTGCGGTTAGCGGGAGTAACAGATACGCAGTATTTT. It codes for CASSLRLAGVTDTQYF.

This clonotype was counted ten times or more. The chain uses TRBV7-3 and TRBJ2-3, with D unresolved. CDR3 length equals 14 residues. The germline CDR1 and CDR2 sequences are SGHTA and FQGTGA. V was cut by 3 bases and J by 3 bases, with 10 bases left in between. The CDR3 DNA is TGTGCCAGCAGCTTCCGGCATCGGACAGATACGCAGTATTTT. As protein: CASSFRHRTDTQYF. Supplemented by reference TRBV7-3 and TRBJ2-3, the full variable domain reads GAGVSQTPSNKVTEKGKYVELRCDPISGHTALYWYRQSLGQGPEFLIYFQGTGAADDSGLPNDRFFAVRPEGSVSTLKIQRTERGDSAVYLCASSFRHRTDTQYFGPGTRLTVL.

This clonotype was observed a handful of times. This rearrangement joins TRBV6-1 to TRBJ1-4; D is possibly TRBD1 (5 bases). This CDR3 is built from 14 residues. Between the trimmed V and J ends, which lost 5 bases and 8 bases, there was a span of 15 bases. Germline lookup yields CDR1 MNHNS and CDR2 SASEGT. The CDR3 loop is CASSTGAGNEKLFF. Written as DNA, the CDR3 is TGTGCCAGCAGTACTGGGGCAGGGAACGAAAAACTGTTTTTT.

The chain uses TRBV4-1 and TRBJ2-7; D may correspond to TRBD1 or TRBD2 (5 bases each). Germline V gene data show CDR1 as MGHRA and CDR2 as YSYEKL. The CDR3 has 14 residues. Trimming removed 0 bases from V and 3 bases from J, with 9 bases in between. CDR3 sequence (DNA): TGCGCCAGCAGCCAAGATCCGGGGCACTACGAGCAGTACTTC. As protein: CASSQDPGHYEQYF.